This is a list of T cell receptor beta chains from one sample in a study of T cells in Graves' hyperthyroidism and ophthalmopathy. TCRdb processed the multiplex PCR reads anew with MiXCR; each CDR3 protein has one entry. The sample lists some 700,000 distinct CDR3 sequences, 17% occurring once. The sequencing sample was made of blood. Receptors were obtained from a man aged 45-65 years with Graves' hyperthyroidism. The CDR3 runs from the conserved cysteine through the conserved F or W. A D gene is named only where the DNA matches it firmly. Size values are once, few and many counts, or a class for expanded clones, and some rows have none.

TRBJ2-7,NA,TRBD1,TRBV5-5,CASSWRSGTEDYEQYF,TGTGCCAGCAGCTGGAGGTCGGGGACAGAGGACTACGAGCAGTACTTC
TRBJ2-1,few,NA,TRBV9,CASSTTGNSYNEQFF,TGTGCCAGCAGCACGACTGGGAACTCCTACAATGAGCAGTTCTTC
TRBJ2-7,NA,TRBD1,TRBV30,CAWSLQGAVEQYF,TGTGCCTGGAGTTTACAGGGGGCGGTCGAGCAGTACTTC
TRBJ2-6,few,NA,TRBV5-1,CASSLSPGAGANVLTF,TGCGCCAGCAGCTTGTCACCCGGGGCAGGGGCCAACGTCCTGACTTTC
TRBJ1-2,NA,NA,TRBV27,CASSRGWDYGYTF,TGTGCCAGCAGTAGGGGCTGGGACTATGGCTACACCTTC
TRBJ2-1,many,NA,TRBV3-1,CASSQTINEQFF,TGTGCCAGCAGCCAAACTATCAATGAGCAGTTCTTC
TRBJ2-3,NA,NA,TRBV5-1,CASSSSGTGDTQYF,TGCGCCAGCAGCTCCAGCGGGACAGGAGATACGCAGTATTTT
TRBJ1-2,NA,TRBD1,TRBV5-6,CASSPDRASYGYTF,TGTGCCAGCAGCCCGGACAGGGCATCCTATGGCTACACCTTC
TRBJ1-6,many,NA,TRBV5-1,CASSSTTGLPLHF,TGCGCCAGCAGTTCAACTACAGGGTTACCCCTCCACTTT
TRBJ2-5,NA,TRBD1,TRBV4-1,CASSPHRGTETQYF,TGCGCCAGCAGCCCCCACAGGGGGACGGAGACCCAGTACTTC
TRBJ1-3,NA,NA,TRBV11-2,CASSSSLGKSGNTIYF,TGTGCCAGCAGCTCTTCCCTGGGGAAAAGTGGAAACACCATATATTTT
TRBJ1-4,NA,NA,TRBV4-3,CASSFLDSDEKLFF,TGCGCCAGCAGCTTCCTCGACAGTGATGAAAAACTGTTTTTT
TRBJ2-1,few,TRBD2,TRBV27,CGCSGGSSYNEQFF,TGTGGCTGCAGCGGGGGGAGCTCCTACAATGAGCAGTTCTTC
TRBJ1-6,many,NA,TRBV27,CASSFRVGSLNSPLHF,TGTGCCAGCAGTTTTAGGGTGGGGAGCTTGAATTCACCCCTCCACTTT
TRBJ2-3,many,TRBD1,TRBV7-9,CASSPDRGSRTDTQYF,TGTGCCAGCAGCCCGGACAGGGGGTCCCGCACAGATACGCAGTATTTT
TRBJ2-2,few,NA,TRBV7-3,CASSFSAVGELFF,TGTGCCAGCAGCTTTTCCGCGGTCGGGGAGCTGTTTTTT
TRBJ1-3,NA,NA,TRBV12-3/TRBV12-4,CAIPKSPTGGNTIYF,TGTGCCATCCCGAAAAGCCCAACAGGAGGAAACACCATATATTTT
TRBJ1-2,many,NA,TRBV30,CAWQKGISNYGYTF,TGTGCCTGGCAAAAGGGGATATCTAACTATGGCTACACCTTC
TRBJ2-1,few,NA,TRBV7-2,CASTLLRELDEQFF,TGTGCCAGCACCCTTCTTCGGGAGCTAGATGAGCAGTTCTTC
TRBJ1-1,NA,NA,TRBV29-1,CSVPFGRDAFF,TGCAGCGTTCCCTTCGGGAGGGATGCTTTCTTT
TRBJ1-5,many,NA,TRBV30,CAWSVPASNQPQHF,TGTGCCTGGAGTGTACCGGCAAGCAATCAGCCCCAGCATTTT
TRBJ1-4,many,TRBD1,TRBV5-1,CASSLDPAGTGAEKLFF,TGCGCCAGCAGTCTCGATCCAGCCGGGACAGGGGCTGAAAAACTGTTTTTT
TRBJ1-1,many,NA,TRBV6-5,CASSYNREAFF,TGTGCCAGCAGTTACAACAGGGAAGCTTTCTTT
TRBJ2-7,NA,TRBD2,TRBV7-9,CASSLDSGSSEQYF,TGTGCCAGCAGCTTAGATAGCGGGAGTTCCGAGCAGTACTTC
TRBJ2-1,many,NA,TRBV27,CASSLYLGDEQFF,TGTGCCAGCAGTTTATATCTGGGCGATGAGCAGTTCTTC
TRBJ2-7,NA,NA,TRBV20-1,CSARRSGPLREQYF,TGCAGTGCTAGAAGGTCAGGGCCCCTACGGGAGCAGTACTTC
TRBJ1-1,many,NA,TRBV28,CASSLGGHGNTEAFF,TGTGCCAGCAGTTTAGGAGGGCATGGGAACACTGAAGCTTTCTTT
TRBJ1-2,NA,TRBD1,TRBV7-2,CASSLALAGQGAYGYTF,TGTGCCAGCAGCTTAGCGCTAGCGGGACAGGGGGCTTATGGCTACACCTTC
TRBJ1-1,NA,NA,TRBV28,CASTDLTGGAFF,TGTGCCAGCACCGACCTAACCGGGGGAGCTTTCTTT